These T cell receptor beta chains were read from a single sample in a study of control samples from healthy donors and cancer patients. The protocol was immunoSEQ multiplex PCR, while the TCRdb copy is restricted to in-frame clones and leaves out a portion. Here the sample spans approximately 160,000 clones, around 90% being singletons. The sequenced sample was blood. The receptors were gathered from a woman in her 40s in good health. Both conserved end residues are part of each CDR3. D genes are given only for firm matches. Expanded clones get a size class; other rows say once, few or many, or leave the size out.

- | TRBJ1-5 | TRBV7-4 | - | CASSLKWDSNQPQHF | TGTGCCAGCAGCTTAAAATGGGATAGCAATCAGCCCCAGCATTTT
once | TRBJ2-3 | TRBV5-1 | - | CASSLLSRGSDTQYF | TGCGCCAGCAGCTTGCTTTCCCGGGGATCAGATACGCAGTATTTT
- | TRBJ2-3 | TRBV2 | - | CASSYGGPSSTDTQYF | TGTGCCAGCAGTTATGGGGGCCCTTCAAGCACAGATACGCAGTATTTT
- | TRBJ1-1 | TRBV12-3/TRBV12-4 | - | CASSFFGGTEAFF | TGTGCCAGCAGTTTTTTTGGGGGCACTGAAGCTTTCTTT
- | TRBJ2-5 | TRBV2 | - | CASSEWGQGLTYQETQYF | TGTGCCAGCAGTGAATGGGGGCAGGGGCTAACATACCAAGAGACCCAGTACTTC
- | TRBJ2-3 | TRBV28 | TRBD2 | CASSLTRGYTDTQYF | TGTGCCAGCAGTTTAACGCGGGGGTACACAGATACGCAGTATTTT
- | TRBJ2-5 | TRBV11-2 | - | CASSRGPGETQYF | TGTGCCAGCAGCCGTGGCCCTGGGGAGACCCAGTACTTC
once | TRBJ2-1 | TRBV4-1 | TRBD1 | CASSHRQGSYNEQFF | TGCGCCAGCAGCCACCGACAGGGATCCTACAATGAGCAGTTCTTC
- | TRBJ1-1 | TRBV5-5 | - | CASSLGPGGTEAFF | TGTGCCAGCAGCTTAGGACCCGGGGGCACTGAAGCTTTCTTT
- | TRBJ2-2 | TRBV11-2 | - | CASSASGNTGELFF | TGTGCTAGCAGCGCCTCAGGGAACACCGGGGAGCTGTTTTTT
- | TRBJ1-4 | TRBV5-5 | TRBD1 | CASSLAGIPGQGGEKLFF | TGTGCCAGCAGCTTGGCCGGGATTCCGGGACAGGGGGGTGAAAAACTGTTTTTT
- | TRBJ1-2 | TRBV29-1 | - | CSPWNYYGYTF | TGCAGCCCTTGGAACTACTATGGCTACACCTTC
- | TRBJ1-2 | TRBV5-1 | TRBD1 | CASSLGQGTYGYTF | TGCGCCAGCAGCTTGGGACAGGGGACTTATGGCTACACCTTC
- | TRBJ2-7 | TRBV7-2 | - | CASSLAGNYEQYF | TGTGCCAGCAGCTTAGCCGGTAACTACGAGCAGTACTTC
- | TRBJ1-2 | TRBV9 | - | CASSVFGGDHNYGYTF | TGTGCCAGCAGCGTATTTGGAGGGGACCATAACTATGGCTACACCTTC
- | TRBJ2-7 | TRBV27 | - | CASSLRGPYYEQYF | TGTGCCAGCAGTTTACGGGGACCATACTACGAGCAGTACTTC
- | TRBJ2-1 | TRBV6-5 | - | CATLRMAGPFF | TGTGCCACGCTACGGATGGCAGGGCCGTTCTTC
- | TRBJ1-2 | TRBV7-3 | - | CASSTPQGRGYTF | TGTGCCAGCAGCACCCCCCAGGGACGGGGCTACACCTTC
- | TRBJ2-3 | TRBV5-4 | TRBD1 | CASTPGAGQGYTDTQYF | TGTGCCAGCACCCCCGGTGCGGGACAGGGGTACACAGATACGCAGTATTTT
- | TRBJ2-5 | TRBV14 | - | CASSQGMETQYF | TGTGCCAGCAGCCAAGGGATGGAGACCCAGTACTTC
- | TRBJ2-5 | TRBV2 | TRBD1 | CASSEAETGVETQYF | TGTGCCAGCAGTGAAGCCGAGACAGGGGTAGAGACCCAGTACTTC
- | TRBJ1-1 | TRBV4-1 | - | CASSQPGGSTEAFF | TGCGCCAGCAGCCAGCCCGGGGGAAGCACTGAAGCTTTCTTT
- | TRBJ2-1 | TRBV4-1 | - | CASSQRDTDSYNEQFF | TGCGCCAGCAGCCAACGGGACACCGACTCCTACAATGAGCAGTTCTTC
- | TRBJ2-7 | TRBV19 | TRBD1 | CASSTRRTGAYEQYF | TGTGCCAGTAGTACGCGTAGGACAGGAGCCTACGAGCAGTACTTC
- | TRBJ2-3 | TRBV5-1 | - | CASSLKVTDTQYF | TGCGCCAGCAGCTTAAAGGTCACAGATACGCAGTATTTT
- | TRBJ1-5 | TRBV6-5 | TRBD1 | CARIGQGTNQPQHF | TGTGCCAGGATAGGACAGGGAACCAATCAGCCCCAGCATTTT
- | TRBJ1-4 | TRBV15 | - | CATRRDATNEKLFF | TGTGCCACCAGGAGGGACGCAACTAATGAAAAACTGTTTTTT
- | TRBJ1-6 | TRBV10-3 | - | CAIRGSYNSPLHF | TGTGCCATCAGGGGCTCCTATAATTCACCCCTCCACTTT
- | TRBJ2-1 | TRBV19 | - | CASSMKAHIPYNEQFF | TGTGCCAGTAGTATGAAGGCACACATACCGTACAATGAGCAGTTCTTC
- | TRBJ1-6 | TRBV7-9 | - | CASTPIVAGYNSPLHF | TGTGCCAGCACCCCGATCGTGGCAGGGTATAATTCACCCCTCCACTTT
- | TRBJ1-1 | TRBV7-6 | - | CASSLALGGNTEAFF | TGTGCCAGCAGCTTAGCGCTGGGAGGGAACACTGAAGCTTTCTTT
- | TRBJ1-5 | TRBV5-6 | - | CASSLVDSNQPQHF | TGTGCCAGCAGCTTGGTCGATAGCAATCAGCCCCAGCATTTT
- | TRBJ1-4 | TRBV5-4 | - | CASSHEGTTNEKLFF | TGTGCCAGCAGCCACGAGGGAACAACTAATGAAAAACTGTTTTTT
- | TRBJ1-4 | TRBV6-1 | - | CASSESDGLGVREKLFF | TGTGCCAGCAGTGAGAGCGATGGGTTGGGGGTTCGGGAAAAACTGTTTTTT
- | TRBJ2-5 | TRBV6-1 | - | CASSEKTQHHGIETQYF | TGTGCCAGCAGTGAAAAAACCCAGCACCACGGAATAGAGACCCAGTACTTC
- | TRBJ1-1 | TRBV5-1 | - | CASSLMYSEGTEAFF | TGCGCCAGCAGCTTGATGTATAGCGAGGGCACTGAAGCTTTCTTT
- | TRBJ2-2 | TRBV7-5 | - | CARSLEGGQGAHTGELFF | TGTGCCAGAAGCTTAGAGGGGGGCCAGGGGGCCCACACCGGGGAGCTGTTTTTT
- | TRBJ1-2 | TRBV2 | TRBD1 | CASIPGQGRGYTF | TGTGCCAGCATTCCGGGACAGGGGAGAGGCTACACCTTC
once | TRBJ1-4 | TRBV3-1/TRBV3-2 | - | CASSQDLNGETNEKLFF | TGTGCCAGCAGCCAAGATCTTAACGGAGAAACTAATGAAAAACTGTTTTTT
- | TRBJ1-2 | TRBV3-1/TRBV3-2 | TRBD1 | CASRRGDRGLYGYTF | TGTGCCAGCAGGCGGGGGGACAGGGGGCTCTATGGCTACACCTTC
- | TRBJ1-1 | TRBV19 | - | CASRGDGQNTEAFF | TGTGCCAGTAGGGGGGACGGGCAGAACACTGAAGCTTTCTTT
- | TRBJ1-5 | TRBV2 | TRBD1 | CASKGTVNQPQHF | TGTGCCAGCAAGGGGACAGTTAATCAGCCCCAGCATTTT
- | TRBJ2-7 | TRBV11-2 | - | CASSLGGGAEQYF | TGTGCCAGCAGCTTAGGAGGGGGGGCCGAGCAGTACTTC
- | TRBJ1-3 | TRBV12-3/TRBV12-4 | - | CASGAVGNTIYF | TGTGCCAGCGGGGCGGTTGGAAACACCATATATTTT
- | TRBJ1-2 | TRBV6-5 | - | CASSDLTGGYTF | TGTGCCAGCAGCGACCTCACTGGGGGCTACACCTTC
once | TRBJ1-2 | TRBV20-1 | - | CSALGSAGYTF | TGCAGTGCTCTAGGATCGGCTGGCTACACCTTC
- | TRBJ2-6 | TRBV6-6 | - | CASSYSLSSGANVLTF | TGTGCCAGCAGTTACTCGCTGAGCTCTGGGGCCAACGTCCTGACTTTC
- | TRBJ1-1 | TRBV5-1 | - | CASSPTLRGGRFTEAFF | TGCGCCAGCAGCCCCACCCTGCGGGGAGGGCGGTTCACTGAAGCTTTCTTT
- | TRBJ2-7 | TRBV7-8 | - | CASKRGQSYEQYF | TGTGCCAGCAAGAGGGGCCAGTCCTACGAGCAGTACTTC
once | TRBJ1-5 | TRBV19 | - | CASRRGTSGDQPQHF | TGTGCCAGTAGGAGGGGGACCTCCGGCGATCAGCCCCAGCATTTT
- | TRBJ2-1 | TRBV27 | - | CASSFLGEQKQFF | TGTGCCAGCAGTTTTTTGGGGGAACAAAAGCAGTTCTTC
- | TRBJ1-2 | TRBV29-1 | - | CSVEGGIYGYTF | TGCAGCGTTGAAGGTGGAATCTATGGCTACACCTTC
- | TRBJ1-2 | TRBV5-1 | - | CAAGWGNPIYGYTF | TGCGCCGCGGGCTGGGGCAACCCTATCTATGGCTACACCTTC